The source of this T cell receptor (beta chain) is a study of cytomegalovirus exposure and HLA in healthy donors (dated by TCRdb to about 2017). Looking at the study overall: An earlier analysis of roughly 500 of the donors reported approximately 290 Gb of sequence data and 117 million unique TCR beta sequences from some 180 million T cells. Alongside the repertoire data, information on donor age, sex, ethnicity and CMV serostatus was compiled. A later analysis re-examined previously published TCR beta repertoires from over 500 donors and added high-resolution HLA genotyping to investigate patterns of TCR occurrence. An earlier analysis of some 600 of the donors applied high-throughput TCR beta sequencing to assess whether each TCR beta V gene segment acted as functional or pseudogenic. Approximately 300 gigabases of sequencing data and tens of millions of unique TCR sequences were included in an early release covering 550 to 800 HLA-typed donors. Of the 398 genotyped donors, around 81% fell in the genetic ancestry cluster associated with self-reported Caucasian donors. High-throughput TCR immunosequencing, statistical association of individual TCRs with disease status, and machine learning were combined to predict cytomegalovirus infection status. Every discovery cohort repertoire had been produced on one sequencing platform. Typing coverage differed by locus: A, B, C, DRB1 and DQB1 were typed in roughly 620-640 donors, DQA1 in 522, DPA1 in over 600, and DPB1 in 450 to 490. The aim of the study was to test whether cataloging public T cell receptors could identify signatures of past pathogen exposure. A later genetic analysis took genome-wide SNP genotypes for about 55% of the 666 donors and used that subset as a discovery cohort. In addition to the first cohort of roughly 700 subjects, a separate validation cohort of about 120 different subjects was used. On average, 235,054 unique TCR beta nucleotide sequences were sequenced per donor among about 400 genotyped donors of the cohort, with roughly 18% of those sequences being non-productive. The later analysis used no new phenotypic data to find candidate immune exposures, relying instead on TCR beta sequences and their occurrence across donors. HLA typing covered class I and class II loci at four-digit resolution. The T cell repertoires of roughly 660 subjects were profiled by immunosequencing and related to cytomegalovirus serostatus. Several DR-DQ haplotypes were treated as single units for association and clustering because of strong linkage in the cohort.

Notes on this clone: Its antigen is still unknown. Base qualities are not provided; no much larger clone lies one nucleotide away.

The cohort consisted of hundreds of healthy bone marrow donors. All cohort members were sampled while nominally healthy, although unrecorded immune exposures were likely present. The donor tested CMV seronegative, placing the donor among the approximately 360 seronegative members of the cohort. A peripheral blood sample was provided by each donor, and peripheral blood mononuclear cells were used for TCR beta sequencing. Genomic DNA was extracted from the blood cell samples with the Qiagen DNeasy Blood Extraction Kit. General conclusions and limits of the study: Because some donors lacked HLA typing at each locus, the association tests relied only on the typed subset. Compared with the 666-donor mean, donors in an Asian-associated ancestry cluster had fewer N-insertions in productive TCRs, according to a later genetic analysis. According to a later analysis, TCR association rates differed among HLA loci, with DRB1 alleles showing the most associated TCRs and HLA-C alleles showing the fewest. A cluster of highly shared sequence variants was judged likely to represent a technical artifact of the sequencing pipeline. A further reported finding was that TCR beta sequences accurately predicted the HLA-A and HLA-B alleles for most subjects in the first cohort. In both the original and validation cohorts, the classifier was reported to diagnose cytomegalovirus status with high specificity and sensitivity. Linkage disequilibrium might explain the correlated functional status among segregating V segments, but an unknown experimental factor could not be excluded. The presence/absence analyses assumed that sequencing depth was roughly uniform across donors, and that assumption may not be true. A later analysis reported that several top co-occurrence clusters appeared linked to parvovirus B19, influenza, CMV and Epstein-Barr virus. Most CMV-associated TCR beta chains appeared to be HLA-restricted in a later analysis, and the HLA associations seemed to be driven largely by CMV exposure. Compared with equally common non-associated chains, HLA-associated TCR beta chains in a later analysis were more clonally expanded and had lower generation probabilities. Most TCR sequences were observed very rarely across donors, whereas some public TCRs were present in many individuals. In a later analysis, some 18,000 TCR beta sequences were associated with specific HLA alleles at a false discovery rate of 0.05. It was suggested by the authors that the approach could potentially be generalized to other disease states and immunological phenotypes. The 87-base-pair reads could not distinguish some IMGT-functional V segments, including TRBV6-2 and TRBV6-3, so those segments were excluded. In vitro tests confirmed that a few of the cytomegalovirus-associated TCR beta chains recognize cytomegalovirus antigens. In the study, 150 to 200 TCR beta chains were listed as associated with cytomegalovirus. In an earlier analysis of some 500 of the donors, most TCR beta V segments were observed in productive rearrangements about 90% or about 30% of the time, broadly matching IMGT annotations. In a later genetic analysis, a missense DCLRE1C variant was associated with V-gene and J-gene trimming of TCR beta chains, and the association was replicated in an independent cohort. This cohort had only TCR beta chains sequenced, and the lack of alpha or paired-chain data limited which features could be detected. CMV serostatus was the only immune exposure information available for the cohort. Assigning TCR associations to individual alleles was difficult when HLA alleles, especially DR and DQ, strongly co-occurred. Approximately 18 rarely observed V segments, including chromosome 9 orphons, were excluded from the earlier analysis of approximately 600 of the donors because counts were too low.

From cysteine to phenylalanine, the CDR3 is 14 amino acids long. CDR3 DNA is the only sequence kept; it has 42 bases, read in frame from the first base. CDR1 is given as KGHSH and CDR2 as LQKENI, both from the germline V gene. Cut back by 1 base and 8 bases, the V and J ends lie 12 bases apart. Receptor libraries were prepared by the immunoSEQ multiplex PCR assay. The multiplex PCR relied on a mix of 60 forward primers for TCR Vbeta segments and 13 reverse primers for TCR Jbeta segments. A multiplex PCR assay on genomic DNA amplified the CDR3 region of rearranged TCR beta genes. The Illumina HiSeq System was used to sequence the amplified TCR beta libraries as 87-base-pair reads. The original methods were these. A later analysis tallied approximately 87 million unique TCR beta chains across the roughly 610 repertoires, and about 10 million of those chains were shared by two or more donors. To remove PCR and sequencing errors, raw reads were error-corrected and collapsed into unique sequences using a nearest-neighbor algorithm that merged closely related sequences. V, D and J gene segments were assigned by aligning CDR3 sequences to IMGT reference sequences. Each retained sequence needed at least a six-nucleotide match to both a V gene segment and a J gene segment. A rearrangement counted as productive if the CDR3 had no stop codons and remained in frame with V and J, and every other rearrangement counted as non-productive. CDR3 was defined according to IMGT convention as the region running from the second conserved V-encoded cysteine to the conserved J-encoded phenylalanine. The earlier analysis of more than 450 of the donors excluded sequences that lacked an unambiguous match to a single V gene segment. In an earlier analysis of about 590 of the donors, a V segment was called functional when productive rearrangements were above 56.7%, and segregating when the standard deviation between donors exceeded 5%. A statistical classification framework was built to diagnose cytomegalovirus status from the catalog of TCR beta chain sequences. In a later analysis, V and J genes were assigned by comparing TCR nucleotide sequences against IMGT/GENE-DB human TR gene sequences. In a later analysis, CDR3 sequences and most-parsimonious VDJ recombination scenarios were assigned using the TCRdist pipeline. In a later analysis, each TCR beta chain was defined by its CDR3 amino acid sequence together with its V-gene family, and reads without a unique V-gene family were excluded. To address suspected cross-contamination and a sequencing artifact, a later analysis removed 450 to 700 highly shared, low-generation-probability nucleotide sequences. In a later analysis, a clonal expansion index for each public chain was calculated from normalized within-repertoire ranks of inferred template counts. In a later analysis, generation probabilities were computed using a VDJ recombination model fitted to out-of-frame rearrangements, and the results were checked against IGoR. In a later analysis, TCR-TCR, TCR-HLA and TCR-CMV co-occurrence was scored with hypergeometric tests, and a repertoire-size bias correction was applied to TCR pairs. False discovery rates were estimated in a later analysis by permuting HLA or CMV assignments 20 times. In a later analysis, co-occurring TCRs were grouped using DBSCAN, with TCRdist sequence similarity added in when clustering inside HLA-allele-positive subsets. Repertoires with fewer than 30,000 or more than 120,000 public chains were left out of co-occurrence clustering, as were five repertoires with anomalous nucleotide sharing. The clones in this table, taken by TCRdb from immuneACCESS, are in-frame only. Not every clone is retained; where verified, under half of the shortfall comes from an unresolved V gene, and the cause of the rest is unknown. V, J and clone size were drawn from that table, and D and trimming were deduced from the DNA. This sample has 130,000 to 150,000 clones in its table, and 68% of those were observed once. Of the sample, less than 5% falls within the top ten clones.

The chain was built from TRBV18 and TRBJ2-1; 5 matching bases give a weak D call of TRBD1. The clonotype comes from a man between 60 and 70 years old in good health and CMV-seronegative. Specimen: PBMCs. DNA sequence: TGTGCCAGCTCACCACTAGAAGGGGTCGATGAGCAGTTCTTC. This codes for CASSPLEGVDEQFF.